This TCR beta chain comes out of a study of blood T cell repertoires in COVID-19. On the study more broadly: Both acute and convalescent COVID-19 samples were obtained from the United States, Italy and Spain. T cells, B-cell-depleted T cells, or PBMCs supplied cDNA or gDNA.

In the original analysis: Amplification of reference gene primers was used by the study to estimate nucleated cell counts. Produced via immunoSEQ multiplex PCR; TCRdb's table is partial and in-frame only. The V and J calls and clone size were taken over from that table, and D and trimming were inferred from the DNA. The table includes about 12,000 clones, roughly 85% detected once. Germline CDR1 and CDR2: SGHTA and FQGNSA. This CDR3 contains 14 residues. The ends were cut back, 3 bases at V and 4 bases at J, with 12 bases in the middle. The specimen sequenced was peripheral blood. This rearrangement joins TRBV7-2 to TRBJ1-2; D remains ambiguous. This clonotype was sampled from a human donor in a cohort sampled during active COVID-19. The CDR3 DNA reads TGTGCCAGCAGCTTTGATCGGGATGTCTATGGCTACACCTTC. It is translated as CASSFDRDVYGYTF. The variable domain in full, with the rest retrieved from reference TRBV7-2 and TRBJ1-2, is GAGVSQSPSNKVTEKGKDVELRCDPISGHTALYWYRQSLGQGLEFLIYFQGNSAPDKSGLPSDRFSAERTGGSVSTLTIQRTQQEDSAVYLCASSFDRDVYGYTFGSGTRLTVV.